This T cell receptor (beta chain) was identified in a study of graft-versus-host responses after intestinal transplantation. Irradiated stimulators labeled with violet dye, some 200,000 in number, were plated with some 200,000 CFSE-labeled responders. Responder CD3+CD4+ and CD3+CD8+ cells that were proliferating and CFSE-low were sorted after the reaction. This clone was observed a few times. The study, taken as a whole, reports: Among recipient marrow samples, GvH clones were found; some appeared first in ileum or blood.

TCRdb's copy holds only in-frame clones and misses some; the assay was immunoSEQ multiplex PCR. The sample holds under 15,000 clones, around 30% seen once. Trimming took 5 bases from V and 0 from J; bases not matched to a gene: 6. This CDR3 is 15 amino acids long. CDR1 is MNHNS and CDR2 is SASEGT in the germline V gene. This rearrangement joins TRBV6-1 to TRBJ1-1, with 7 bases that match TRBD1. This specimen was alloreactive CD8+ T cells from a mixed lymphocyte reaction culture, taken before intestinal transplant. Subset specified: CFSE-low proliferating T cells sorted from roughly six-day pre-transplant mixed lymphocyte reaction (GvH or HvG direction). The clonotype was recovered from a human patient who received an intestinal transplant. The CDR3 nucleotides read TGTGCCAGCAGTTTTACGGGACAGTTGAACACTGAAGCTTTCTTT. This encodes CASSFTGQLNTEAFF.